These 23 T cell receptor beta chains were sequenced from one sample in a study of cytomegalovirus exposure and HLA in healthy donors. PCR involved 60 Vbeta and 13 Jbeta primers. Clones were sequenced by immunoSEQ multiplex PCR, and TCRdb holds only the in-frame ones, with some missing. The table shows some 150,000 clones, with approximately 72% occurring only once. Sequencing was performed on PBMCs. The receptors stem from a human donor in good health.

V gene TRBV2 combines with J gene TRBJ2-1; D possibly corresponds to TRBD1 (6 bases). Per germline, CDR1 SNHLY and CDR2 FYNNEI. This CDR3 is 13 amino acids long. The V gene lost 10 bases and the J gene lost 0 bases, with 10 bases spanning the gap. The CDR3: CATTGISYNEQFF. The CDR3 bases are TGTGCCACCACAGGGATCTCCTACAATGAGCAGTTCTTC.

A single count supports this clone. The chain couples TRBV29-1 to TRBJ1-2, with D possibly matching TRBD1 (5 bases). The V end lost 2 bases, the J end lost 7 bases, and 14 bases lay between the germline ends. The germline CDR1 and CDR2 sequences are SQVTM and ANQGSEA. The CDR3 totals 13 residues. CDR3 residues: CSVESVDSVGYTF. The CDR3, as DNA: TGCAGCGTTGAATCGGTTGACAGTGTTGGCTACACCTTC.

This chain joins TRBV5-1 and TRBJ2-7; TRBD1 agrees at 10 bases. The CDR3 runs to 17 residues. The germline gives CDR1 SGHRS, CDR2 YFSETQ. J lost 4 bases, V lost 0 bases, and 10 bases had no gene match. In DNA form, the CDR3 reads TGCGCCAGCAGCTTGGCCCGGGACAGGGGAGGGAGATACGAGCAGTACTTC. Translation gives CASSLARDRGGRYEQYF.

The V call is TRBV6-1, the J call TRBJ1-5; 9 bases fit TRBD1. This CDR3 has 14 residues. The junction had 6 bases not matched to a gene; V was cut back by 5 bases and J by 7 bases. Germline CDR1 is MNHNS and CDR2 is SASEGT. CDR3 nucleotides: TGTGCCAGCAGTTTGGACAGGGGAGGCCAGCCCCAGCATTTT. It yields the protein CASSLDRGGQPQHF.

The V call is TRBV7-8, the J call TRBJ2-5, with D unresolved. The V gene lost 6 bases and the J gene lost 5 bases, with 13 bases spanning the gap. CDR1 SGHVS and CDR2 FQNEAQ come from the germline V gene. The CDR3 is 13 amino acids. CDR3 sequence (DNA): TGTGCCAGCAGTGCAACCGTGAGTGAGACCCAGTACTTC. Its translation: CASSATVSETQYF.

The gene calls are TRBV5-1 and TRBJ2-2, with TRBD1 as a possible D gene (6 bases). This CDR3 comprises 14 residues. CDR1 and CDR2 from the germline V gene are SGHRS and YFSETQ. V was pared by 2 bases and J by 4 bases, with 9 bases between. The chain's CDR3 is CASSLQQGTGELFF. The CDR3 nucleotides read TGCGCCAGCAGCTTACAACAGGGCACCGGGGAGCTGTTTTTT.

V is TRBV6-4 and J is TRBJ1-2; unclear D gene. Germline CDR1 and CDR2: MRHNA and SNTAGT. There are 15 residues in the CDR3. The V and J ends lost 0 bases and 4 bases respectively, with 12 bases between them. CDR3 sequence (DNA): TGTGCCAGCAGTGACTCCATTGAACCAGGCTATGGCTACACCTTC. This gives the protein CASSDSIEPGYGYTF.

This chain uses TRBV6-5 with TRBJ2-3; 9 bases match TRBD2. Germline CDR1 and CDR2: MNHEY and SVGAGI. The J segment lost 7 bases and the V segment lost 1 base, leaving 9 bases of the junction unmatched. This CDR3 spans 16 amino acids. CDR3 nucleotide sequence: TGTGCCAGCAGTTACTGGGGGGGCGGGGGGGCAAATACGCAGTATTTT. Translating gives CASSYWGGGGANTQYF.

The chain employs TRBV5-6 and TRBJ2-3; 11 bases match TRBD2. Germline CDR1 SGHDT, CDR2 YYEEEE. The CDR3 runs to 15 residues. V lost 0 bases to trimming and J lost 4 bases; unmatched junction nucleotides: 1. The CDR3: CASSLVAGGADTQYF. The CDR3 nucleotides read TGTGCCAGCAGCTTGGTAGCGGGGGGGGCAGATACGCAGTATTTT. Looking up the rest from reference TRBV5-6 and TRBJ2-3 gives the full variable domain: DAGVTQSPTHLIKTRGQQVTLRCSPKSGHDTVSWYQQALGQGPQFIFQYYEEEERQRGNFPDRFSGHQFPNYSSELNVNALLLGDSALYLCASSLVAGGADTQYFGPGTRLTVL.

J is TRBJ2-7 and V is TRBV11-1, with D perhaps matching TRBD2 (5 bases). Between the trimmed V and J ends, which lost 5 bases and 2 bases, there was a span of 10 bases. Germline CDR1 and CDR2: SGHAT and FQDESV (reference sequence). CDR3 length: 13 amino acids. CDR3 nucleotides: TGTGCCAGCAGCGGCACTAGGACCTACGAGCAGTACTTC. It codes for CASSGTRTYEQYF.

The CDR3 DNA sequence: TGTGCCAGCAGCGGCAGACAGGGGACCATATATTTT. This sequence encodes CASSGRQGTIYF. The chain recombines TRBV9 with TRBJ1-3; 8 nucleotides line up with TRBD1. CDR1 is SGDLS and CDR2 is YYNGEE in the germline V gene. This CDR3 has 12 amino acids. V trimming: 3 bases; J trimming: 10 bases; junction bases outside the gene matches: 3.

The J gene is TRBJ1-1, the V gene TRBV10-1; 7 bases match TRBD1. The length of the CDR3 is 13 residues. The germline CDR1 and CDR2 sequences are WNHNN and SYGVQD (reference sequence). Trimming took 0 bases from V and 8 from J; bases not matched to a gene: 3. Here the CDR3 DNA reads TGCGCCAGCAGTGAGTCGATGACAGGGGAAGCTTTCTTT. Protein sequence: CASSESMTGEAFF.

The chain employs TRBV7-9 and TRBJ1-1; TRBD1 matches 9 bases. The CDR3 is 13 residues long. Germline V lookup: CDR1 SEHNR, CDR2 FQNEAQ (reference sequence). V lost 5 bases to trimming and J lost 7 bases; unmatched junction nucleotides: 5. The CDR3 loop is CASSRDRAVEAFF. CDR3 sequence (DNA): TGTGCCAGCAGCAGGGACAGGGCAGTTGAAGCTTTCTTT.

This clone has more than one count but fewer than ten. This sequence joins TRBV18 and TRBJ1-1; D is unresolved. There are 13 residues in the CDR3. Germline loops: CDR1 KGHSH, CDR2 LQKENI. Trimming cost V 3 bases and J 1 base, with 6 bases left between them. The CDR3 bases are TGTGCCAGCTCACCCGCGGGGAACACTGAAGCTTTCTTT. Amino acid sequence: CASSPAGNTEAFF.

V is TRBV7-9 and J is TRBJ2-3; a possible D gene is TRBD1 (5 bases). V shed 5 bases and J shed 4 bases, with 13 bases lying between them. Per germline, CDR1 SEHNR and CDR2 FQNEAQ (reference sequence). The CDR3 totals 14 residues. CDR3 nucleotides: TGTGCCAGCAGCGCCTCAGGGAATCCAGATACGCAGTATTTT. This sequence encodes CASSASGNPDTQYF.

The V call is TRBV19, the J call TRBJ2-2; D uncertain. Per the germline V gene, CDR1 is LNHDA and CDR2 is SQIVND (reference sequence). The CDR3 spans 13 residues. V was pared by 6 bases and J by 6 bases, with 11 bases between. CDR3 DNA sequence: TGTGCCAGTAGGACGGGTTTAGCCGGGGAGCTGTTTTTT. Its protein product is CASRTGLAGELFF.

J is TRBJ2-3 and V is TRBV29-1; 9 bases align to TRBD2. CDR3 length: 14 amino acids. Looked up from germline, CDR1 is SQVTM and CDR2 is ANQGSEA. V shed 3 bases and J 3 bases; nucleotides not matched to a gene: 4. The CDR3 region is CSVDRRGGTDTQYF. CDR3 DNA: TGCAGCGTTGATCGGCGGGGGGGAACAGATACGCAGTATTTT.

The genes are TRBV5-1 and TRBJ2-1; D call uncertain. The germline gives CDR1 SGHRS, CDR2 YFSETQ. The CDR3 covers 15 residues. V was cut by 1 base and J by 7 bases, with 15 bases left in between. The CDR3 is CASSLPRQVLNEQFF. CDR3 nucleotide sequence: TGCGCCAGCAGCTTGCCCCGGCAGGTCCTGAATGAGCAGTTCTTC.

This chain uses TRBV5-6 with TRBJ1-1, with D perhaps matching TRBD1 (5 bases). Trimming took off 0 bases at V and 5 bases at J, with 20 bases between the two ends. CDR3 size: 17 residues. The germline V gene encodes CDR1 SGHDT and CDR2 YYEEEE. CDR3: CASSLVRGRGYVTEAFF. Here the CDR3 DNA reads TGTGCCAGCAGCTTGGTGCGAGGAAGGGGATATGTGACTGAAGCTTTCTTT.

The CDR3 DNA reads TGTGCCAGCAGCGTAGCAGTCAGAGAGACCCAGTACTTC. It codes for CASSVAVRETQYF. J is TRBJ2-5 and V is TRBV9; the D is unclear. Trimming shortened V by 0 bases and J by 4 bases, and 7 bases separated the two germline ends. The CDR3 runs to 13 residues. Germline loops: CDR1 SGDLS, CDR2 YYNGEE. Full variable domain (remainder filled in from reference TRBV9 and TRBJ2-5): DSGVTQTPKHLITATGQRVTLRCSPRSGDLSVYWYQQSLDQGLQFLIQYYNGEERAKGNILERFSAQQFPDLHSELNLSSLELGDSALYFCASSVAVRETQYFGPGTRLLVL.

V gene TRBV6-1 combines with J gene TRBJ1-1; D may be TRBD1 (6 bases). Germline CDR1 MNHNS, CDR2 SASEGT. Trimming shortened V by 2 bases and J by 1 base, and 14 bases separated the two germline ends. The CDR3 has 16 residues. The CDR3 DNA sequence: TGTGCCAGCAGTGAATTAGGAGGCAGGGGGAACACTGAAGCTTTCTTT. Translation gives CASSELGGRGNTEAFF.

The rearrangement uses TRBV5-5 and TRBJ2-1, with TRBD2 matching over 11 bases. CDR3 size: 16 residues. Germline CDR1 and CDR2: SGHKS and YYEKEE (reference sequence). V lost 0 bases, J lost 6 bases, and 5 bases stayed unmatched. CDR3 sequence reads: CASSLETSGGLNEQFF. The DNA for the CDR3 is TGTGCCAGCAGCTTGGAAACTAGCGGGGGTCTCAATGAGCAGTTCTTC.

This clone appeared a single time. The J gene is TRBJ1-2, the V gene TRBV4-1, with D possibly being TRBD1 (6 bases). Germline-derived CDR1 and CDR2 are MGHRA and YSYEKL. The V end lost 0 bases, the J end lost 5 bases, and 13 bases lay between the germline ends. The length of the CDR3 is 15 residues. CDR3 DNA sequence: TGCGCCAGCAGCCAAGATCCTCAAGGGGGATATGGCTACACCTTC. It yields the protein CASSQDPQGGYGYTF.